This TCR beta chain was sequenced in a study of blood T cells in healthy people across ages (dated by TCRdb to between 2015 and 2016). With regard to the full study: In model experiments, roughly one uniquely barcoded TCR beta cDNA molecule per two T cells was captured by template switching. Four age groups were formed from the donors: young (average approximately 17 years), middle-aged (just under 40), aged (around 68) and long-lived (approximately 78). To track age-related changes in TCR beta repertoire diversity, the study relied on deep sequencing normalized with unique cDNA molecular identifiers. Using the same blood draw, the study looked at two additional independent replicas of 1 million unique cDNA reads for two donors, one aged 18 to 30 and the other aged 80 or older. Study-wide conclusions, independent of this receptor: The CMV infection status of donors was not known, potentially confounding age-related changes in expanded clonotypes. Estimates of total diversity from one million sequenced T cells were regarded as lower bounds and underestimates. Observed TCR beta diversity per million T cells fell roughly linearly with age, and a significant reduction was already apparent by age approximately 40. Compared with the aged group, more naive CD4+ T cells, fewer expanded clones and increased TCR diversity were shown by the long-lived group, suggesting age selection. Observed TCR beta diversity correlated strongly with the percentage of naive T cells measured by flow cytometry. Since profiling was done on bulk unsorted PBMCs, naive and antigen-experienced compartments could not be conclusively compared.

The CDR3 numbers 11 residues from cysteine through phenylalanine. Only the CDR3 DNA is retained, 33 bases long and in frame from the first base. CDR1 and CDR2 are read off the germline V gene as SGHTA and FQGTGA. V is reduced by 4 bases and J by 11 bases, leaving a spacing of 11 bases between them. As concerns this clonotype: The antigen it binds to is not known. Base qualities are not recorded, but no much larger clone differs from it by a single base.

The method behind the library was 5' RACE. The run used an Illumina HiSeq 2500. A second PCR of about 7 to 12 cycles was performed with a sample-barcoded 5' primer and a J-beta primer mix. Each TCR beta cDNA molecule received a unique molecular identifier from a template-switch 5' adaptor carrying 12 random nucleotides. Each sample yielded at least 3 million CDR3-containing paired-end reads. First-strand cDNA was synthesized from all RNA with the Mint cDNA synthesis kit, primed by a TRBC-specific oligonucleotide. All cDNA was treated with uracil-DNA glycosylase and then went through a first 18-cycle PCR with the universal primers M1SS and BC2_uni_R. In the authors' own workflow: For normalization, 1 million high-quality reads were randomly selected from each sample, with every read carrying a distinct molecular identifier. Reads with shared molecular identifiers were discarded instead of being binned into consensus sequences. MiTCR, with a Q25 quality threshold and the strictest error-elimination algorithm, was used for CDR3 identification, clonotype clustering and error correction. A nonparametric unseen species model with Euler transformation was used to estimate a lower bound on total TCR beta diversity. TCRdb trimmed public reads at Q25 via fastp, called clones via MiXCR and kept in-frame beta chains. Here each entry gathers all rows of one CDR3 protein and keeps the most common genes and DNA. The V and J calls were not made by the authors but by TCRdb's processing. In this sample the table shows roughly 1,000,000 distinct CDR3 sequences, about 23% of which occur a single time. Clones ranked in the top ten supply around 0.7% of the sample.

Donors were 40 or so systemically healthy Caucasian individuals from Russia aged roughly 6 to 90 years. Ten milliliters of peripheral blood were drawn from each donor into EDTA-treated Vacutainer tubes. Ficoll-Paque density-gradient centrifugation was used to isolate PBMCs, with at least 7 million obtained per sample. Total RNA was extracted from PBMCs with Trizol reagent, with at least 6 micrograms obtained per sample. Naive CD45RAhigh/CD27high T cell percentages were measured by flow cytometry on a PBMC aliquot from every donor. These data also featured in a second study, about T cells of mothers and their children. The second study's authors report: Nine systemically healthy Caucasian individuals served as donors, namely three mothers together with their six children. cDNA synthesis used all of the extracted RNA, with around 1.6 ug of RNA in each 15 ul reaction. In the second PCR, sample barcodes and 2-4 random nucleotides were introduced via the M1S primer. Over 10 million TCR beta CDR3 reads came from each mother, compared with around 3 million reads from each child. Thymic selection shapes the output of TCR recombination in a similar way in related and unrelated pairs, and inherited differences have a minor effect. Normalized repertoire overlap was always slightly but never significantly higher in related than unrelated mother-child pairs. No persistent microchimeric T cell clones were detected, at a sensitivity of 90 to 100 clones per million clonotypes. Deep NGS was used in the study to compare the TCR beta repertoires of mothers and children and to look for features that separate related mother-child pairs from unrelated individuals. Mothers averaged about 40 +/- 4 years of age and children averaged about 10 +/- 4 years. After adapters were ligated using NEBNext reagents, the libraries underwent 100+100 nt paired-end sequencing on an Illumina HiSeq 2000. To avoid cross-contamination, the mother libraries and the child libraries were prepared a month apart and sequenced in separate runs. Between about 500,000 and 2,100,000 distinct TCR beta clonotypes were identified per donor. Naive TCR beta clonotypes were estimated from low-frequency clonotypes matched to each donor's FACS-determined naive share, without sorting.

Specimen: blood. This chain joins TRBV7-3 to TRBJ1-1; TRBD1 is perhaps the D gene, given 5 matching bases. The clonotype comes from a girl aged 2 to 10 in good health. The CDR3 reads CASSSEKGAFF. The DNA sequence follows: TGTGCCAGCAGCTCAGAAAAGGGGGCTTTCTTT.